These T cell receptor beta chains were read from a single sample in a study of spatial heterogeneity in lung cancer. In TCRdb, the 5' RACE reads were re-called with MiXCR into one record per CDR3 protein. Of about 7,000 distinct CDR3 sequences in the sample, approximately 17% were seen once. The specimen comprised lung tumor tissue, sampled at surgery. The source of these receptors is a female donor with early-stage non-small cell lung cancer. Each CDR3 is given with its conserved first and last residue. Each record gives: J gene, clone size, D gene, V gene, CDR3 DNA, CDR3 protein. D genes are given only for firm matches. Not all rows give a size; the values are once, few, many and, for expanded clones, a class.

TRBJ2-1 | NA | TRBD1 | TRBV20-1 | TGCAGTGCTAGAGATAGGACAGGGATTGAGCAGTTCTTC | CSARDRTGIEQFF
TRBJ2-7 | few | NA | TRBV7-9 | TGTGCCAGCAGCCCGCCCCGGACAGCTACCTACGAGCAGTACTTC | CASSPPRTATYEQYF
TRBJ2-7 | NA | TRBD1 | TRBV7-2 | TGTGCCAGCAGCTTGTGGACAGGGAAGGACGAGCAGTACTTC | CASSLWTGKDEQYF
TRBJ1-2 | few | NA | TRBV11-1 | TGTGCCAGCAGCATAGGACAATTTGGCTACACCTTC | CASSIGQFGYTF
TRBJ1-3 | medium-sized | TRBD1 | TRBV12-3/TRBV12-4 | TGTGCCAGCAGTACTACAGGGGCCCTCTCTGGAAACACCATATATTTT | CASSTTGALSGNTIYF
TRBJ1-3 | NA | NA | TRBV7-9 | TGTGCCAGTGGCATGGGGGGCTCTGGAAACACCATATATTTT | CASGMGGSGNTIYF
TRBJ2-3 | medium-sized | TRBD1 | TRBV4-1 | TGCGCCAGCAGCCAAGCTGGACAGGCGCGCACAGATACGCAGTATTTT | CASSQAGQARTDTQYF
TRBJ1-3 | few | NA | TRBV7-9 | TGTGCCAGCAGCACATACTTAGGGACGAGGGCTGTTAGCTCTGGAAACACCATATATTTT | CASSTYLGTRAVSSGNTIYF
TRBJ2-5 | NA | NA | TRBV27 | TGTGCCAGCAGTTTCAGGCCCGGAGGTTTGAGCGACTTC | CASSFRPGGLSDF
TRBJ2-5 | few | NA | TRBV7-9 | TGTGCCAGCAGCTTAGGTTTAGAAGGACATGGGTTGACCCAGTACTTC | CASSLGLEGHGLTQYF
TRBJ2-5 | NA | TRBD2 | TRBV20-1 | TGCAGTGCTAGCGGGGGGGGCGAGACCCAGTACTTC | CSASGGGETQYF
TRBJ2-1 | few | NA | TRBV9 | TGTGCCAGCAGCACGACCCACAATGAGCAGTTCTTC | CASSTTHNEQFF
TRBJ2-1 | NA | NA | TRBV18 | TGTGCCAGCTCACCGGGGGACATATACGACCCTGAGCAGTTCTTC | CASSPGDIYDPEQFF
TRBJ2-5 | few | NA | TRBV7-8 | TGTGCCAGCAGCTTAGCGGGCAGGGAACCCCAAGAGACCCAGTACTTC | CASSLAGREPQETQYF
TRBJ2-3 | few | NA | TRBV28 | TGTGCCAGCAGTTTATTTGGGGGGGCCAGAGCAGATACGCAGTATTTT | CASSLFGGARADTQYF
TRBJ2-5 | NA | NA | TRBV3-1 | TGTGCCAGCAGCCCCAACCGTGTCCAAGAGACCCAGTACTTC | CASSPNRVQETQYF
TRBJ1-1 | NA | NA | TRBV14 | TGTGCCAGCAGCCAAGAAGGGGTAGGGGTGAACACTGAAGCTTTCTTT | CASSQEGVGVNTEAFF
TRBJ2-7 | NA | NA | TRBV6-2/TRBV6-3 | TGTGCCAGCAGTTACACCCACAGTGCAAGCTCCTACGAGCAGTACTTC | CASSYTHSASSYEQYF
TRBJ2-5 | NA | TRBD1 | TRBV7-9 | TGTGCCAGCAGGAAAACGACAGGGGGCGATTTTGAGACCCAGTACTTC | CASRKTTGGDFETQYF
TRBJ1-6 | few | TRBD1 | TRBV28 | TGTGCCAGCATTGACAGGGGGCTTAATTCACCCCTCCACTTT | CASIDRGLNSPLHF
TRBJ1-4 | medium-sized | TRBD1 | TRBV19 | TGTGCCAGCGCTGGACAGGGCGCAACTAATGAAAAACTGTTTTTT | CASAGQGATNEKLFF
TRBJ2-7 | NA | NA | TRBV11-2 | TGTGCCAGCAGCTTAGCGTCGGGGAACGCTTTCTACGAGCAGTACTTC | CASSLASGNAFYEQYF
TRBJ2-7 | NA | TRBD1 | TRBV30 | TGTGCCTGGACGACTTTTGTCCGGGACAGGGAGGACCACGAGCAGTACTTC | CAWTTFVRDREDHEQYF
TRBJ2-5 | NA | NA | TRBV12-3/TRBV12-4 | TGTGCCAGCAGCTTCGGGGGACCCCTCCAAGAGACCCAGTACTTC | CASSFGGPLQETQYF
TRBJ1-4 | medium-sized | TRBD1 | TRBV11-2 | TGTGCCAGCAGCTTAGCAGGGGGCGCGGGTGAAAAACTGTTTTTT | CASSLAGGAGEKLFF
TRBJ1-4 | medium-sized | NA | TRBV18 | TGTGCCAGCTCACCTTCAGGGGCGGCTAATGAAAAACTGTTTTTT | CASSPSGAANEKLFF
TRBJ2-5 | NA | NA | TRBV11-2 | TGTGCCAGCAGCTTACCAGGGCAAGAGACCCAGTACTTC | CASSLPGQETQYF
TRBJ2-6 | NA | NA | TRBV3-1 | TGTGCCAGCAGCCCGTTCCTGCAGGGCCGCTCTGGGGCCAACGTCCTGACTTTC | CASSPFLQGRSGANVLTF
TRBJ2-7 | NA | TRBD1 | TRBV19 | TGTGCCAGCCACCCCCGCGGGACAGGGTTCTACTACGAGCAGTACTTC | CASHPRGTGFYYEQYF
TRBJ1-2 | NA | NA | TRBV10-2 | TGCGCCAGCAGTGTACAGTTCTATGGCTACACCTTC | CASSVQFYGYTF
TRBJ2-4 | few | NA | TRBV7-9 | TGTGCCAGCAGCCGAGAAGGGGGGGCATCGACCAAAAACATTCAGTACTTC | CASSREGGASTKNIQYF
TRBJ1-2 | few | TRBD1 | TRBV28 | TGTGCCAGCACCTCGGGACAGGGGGGTGGCTACACCTTC | CASTSGQGGGYTF
TRBJ2-7 | NA | NA | TRBV28 | TGTGCCAGCACCTCTCCCGGGGTAGTGGCCTACGAGCAGTACTTC | CASTSPGVVAYEQYF
TRBJ2-3 | NA | NA | TRBV7-2 | TGTGCCAGCAGCTTAACAGATACGCAGTATTTT | CASSLTDTQYF
TRBJ2-7 | NA | TRBD2 | TRBV7-8 | TGTGCCAGCAGCCCAGTAGCGGGGGGGCCCCCCTACGAGCAGTACTTC | CASSPVAGGPPYEQYF
TRBJ2-2 | few | TRBD1 | TRBV5-1 | TGCGCCAGCAGCTTGGGACAGGGTATCGGGGAGCTGTTTTTT | CASSLGQGIGELFF
TRBJ2-3 | once | TRBD2 | TRBV7-8 | TGTGCCAGCAGCCTTCGGCGACTAGCGGGGACCCGGGATACGCAGTATTTT | CASSLRRLAGTRDTQYF
TRBJ1-2 | medium-sized | NA | TRBV20-1 | TGCAGTGCTAGTCCTGGCTACACCTTC | CSASPGYTF
TRBJ1-6 | NA | NA | TRBV6-5 | TGTGCCAGCATCGCCCTATCCGGGGCCTCACCCCTCCACTTT | CASIALSGASPLHF
TRBJ2-1 | NA | NA | TRBV7-9 | TGTGCCAGCAGCGATACCGGGGGCCCGCAGTTCTTC | CASSDTGGPQFF
TRBJ1-5 | NA | NA | TRBV6-5 | TGTGCCAGCGGACCAGGTAGCAATCAGCCCCAGCATTTT | CASGPGSNQPQHF
TRBJ1-6 | NA | NA | TRBV5-1 | TGCGCCAGCAGCCAGGACTCCTATAATTCACCCCTCCACTTT | CASSQDSYNSPLHF
TRBJ1-3 | few | NA | TRBV30 | TGTGCCTGGAGTGGAATAAGCGGAAACACCATATATTTT | CAWSGISGNTIYF
TRBJ2-5 | few | NA | TRBV5-5 | TGTGCCAGCAGCTTACCGGGAAAAGAGACCCAGTACTTC | CASSLPGKETQYF
TRBJ2-6 | few | NA | TRBV20-1 | TGCAGTGCTATGCCCGCTCAAGGCACTGGGGCCAACGTCCTGACTTTC | CSAMPAQGTGANVLTF
TRBJ2-5 | few | TRBD1 | TRBV20-1 | TGCAGTGCCCGGACAGGGGAGGGCCAAGAGACCCAGTACTTC | CSARTGEGQETQYF
TRBJ1-6 | few | TRBD1 | TRBV5-1 | TGCGCCAGCAGCTTGGGGGGGACAGATAATTCACCCCTCCACTTT | CASSLGGTDNSPLHF
TRBJ2-1 | NA | NA | TRBV12-3/TRBV12-4 | TGTGCCAGCAGTCCTTTGGGGGCCTCCTACAATGAGCAGTTCTTC | CASSPLGASYNEQFF
TRBJ2-2 | NA | NA | TRBV5-5 | TGTGCCAGCAGCTCTCTATGGACCGGGGAGCTGTTTTTT | CASSSLWTGELFF
TRBJ2-5 | few | NA | TRBV19 | TGTGCCAGTAGTATAGGTGGGGGACCCCGAGAGACCCAGTACTTC | CASSIGGGPRETQYF
TRBJ1-3 | few | NA | TRBV15 | TGTGCCACCAGCAGAGTGTATGATCCTGGAAACACCATATATTTT | CATSRVYDPGNTIYF
TRBJ2-1 | NA | TRBD1 | TRBV6-6 | TGTGCCAGCAGTAGGACAGGGCATGAGCAGTTCTTC | CASSRTGHEQFF